This TCR beta chain comes out of a study of blood T cell repertoires in COVID-19. Background on the study: Both acute and convalescent COVID-19 samples were obtained from the United States, Italy and Spain. In each case, the material was cDNA or gDNA derived from T cells, B-cell-depleted T cells, or PBMCs.

Under the authors' procedure: By means of reference gene primer amplification, nucleated cell counts were estimated. Measured with immunoSEQ multiplex PCR; TCRdb has only the in-frame clones, and not every one. Clonal size and the V and J genes are those of that table, whereas D and trimming came from the DNA. The data contain some 60,000 clones, approximately 90% of them seen just once; the ten biggest clones take up approximately 1.5%. Sequencing input: peripheral blood. This sequence was found in a human donor in a cohort sampled during active COVID-19.

The CDR3 region has the DNA TGTGCCAGCAGCGAATCTATCAGGGAACACTATGGCTACACCTTC. This translates into CASSESIREHYGYTF. The chain carries TRBV9 and TRBJ1-2; tentative D call: TRBD1 (5 bases). The germline V and J ends were trimmed by 3 bases and 3 bases, with 15 bases remaining between them. Germline CDR1 is SGDLS and CDR2 is YYNGEE. This CDR3 has 15 residues. Complete variable domain (other parts from reference TRBV9 and TRBJ1-2): DSGVTQTPKHLITATGQRVTLRCSPRSGDLSVYWYQQSLDQGLQFLIQYYNGEERAKGNILERFSAQQFPDLHSELNLSSLELGDSALYFCASSESIREHYGYTFGSGTRLTVV.